Each of the 2 T cell receptor beta chains below was sequenced from the same sample in a study of T cell responses to AZD1222 COVID-19 vaccine. Data came from immunoSEQ multiplex PCR; TCRdb stores just in-frame clones and leaves some out. Altogether roughly 130,000 clones are present, 80% to 90% being singletons, with the ten largest covering 7.6%. This sample comprised peripheral blood, obtained on day 0 of AZD1222 vaccination. The receptors were gathered from an adult in good health.

J is TRBJ2-3 and V is TRBV7-9; D perhaps matches TRBD1 (5 bases). CDR1 and CDR2 (germline): SEHNR, FQNEAQ (reference sequence). The V and J ends lost 4 bases and 2 bases respectively, with 13 bases between them. The CDR3 is made up of 15 amino acids. Here the CDR3 DNA reads TGTGCCAGCAGCTCTAGAGCAGGGCACACAGATACGCAGTATTTT. Amino acid sequence: CASSSRAGHTDTQYF.

The genes are TRBV5-1 and TRBJ1-4; 7 nucleotides align to TRBD1. Germline-derived CDR1 and CDR2 are SGHRS and YFSETQ. The CDR3 consists of 19 residues. The trim removed 0 bases at V and 0 bases at J, leaving 11 bases unmatched. DNA for the CDR3: TGCGCCAGCAGCTTGGTAGAGTCAGGGGGTCTTTCAACTAATGAAAAACTGTTTTTT. Translation: CASSLVESGGLSTNEKLFF.